This T cell receptor (beta chain) was recorded in a study of T cells in Graves' hyperthyroidism and ophthalmopathy. On the study more broadly: Peripheral blood was collected at initial diagnosis, before any treatment.

In patients aged 18 to 65, hyperthyroidism was newly diagnosed, with duration under 2 months. Using around 10 ml of fresh peripheral blood, PBMCs were prepared. Using RNA transcripts as the source, TCR beta CDR3 regions were amplified. The TCR CDR3 first-round RT-PCR relied on the HTBI primer set. TCRdb passed the multiplex PCR reads through MiXCR, listing each CDR3 protein once. The sample holds hundreds of thousands of distinct CDR3 sequences, about 15% seen once. General study findings and limits: Blood also carried most thyroid clonotypes expanded above 0.001.

This clonotype was found many times. Its antigen is unknown. Trimming shortened V by 6 bases and J by 8 bases, and 10 bases separated the two germline ends. The CDR3 is 11 residues long. The receptor was isolated from a woman younger than 30 with Graves' hyperthyroidism. The sample comprised blood. The chain links TRBV12-3 or TRBV12-4 to TRBJ1-2; maybe TRBD1 (5 bases). The CDR3 DNA reads as TGTGCCAGCAGCTCCAGGGTCGGCTACACCTTC. This encodes CASSSRVGYTF.